This is a list of T cell receptor beta chains from one sample in a study of T-cell memory formation after mild COVID-19. TCRdb ran MiXCR on the 5' RACE reads and lists one entry per CDR3 protein. This repertoire shows roughly 190,000 distinct CDR3 sequences, roughly a tenth found once; its top ten account for approximately 3%. The source material was PBMCs or a T cell subset sorted from them (not recorded which). These receptors were collected from a man between 18 and 35 years old who had mild COVID-19 (a few samples of this study predate the infection). Cell type and time point are not known. CDR3s include the opening cysteine and the closing phenylalanine or tryptophan. A D gene is named only where the DNA matches it firmly. Rows give clone size only sometimes, using once, few, many, or a class for an expanded clone.

CDR3 length	clone size	V gene	J gene	D gene	CDR3 protein	CDR3 DNA
16	few	TRBV25-1	TRBJ1-3	.	CASSAFVLSSGNTIYF	TGTGCCAGCAGTGCCTTCGTGCTAAGCTCTGGAAACACCATATATTTT
15	.	TRBV10-3	TRBJ2-1	TRBD1	CAISDSTGQANEQFF	TGTGCCATCAGTGACTCAACCGGACAGGCCAATGAGCAGTTCTTC
12	.	TRBV28	TRBJ2-5	.	CATSSGRGTQYF	TGTGCCACCTCGTCGGGACGCGGGACCCAGTACTTC
14	few	TRBV15	TRBJ2-5	TRBD2	CATSSSLAGVTQYF	TGTGCCACCAGCAGCTCTCTAGCGGGGGTAACCCAGTACTTC
17	.	TRBV7-2	TRBJ2-7	.	CASSSGGCRGGSYEQYF	TGTGCCAGCAGCTCCGGAGGGTGTCGGGGCGGCTCCTACGAGCAGTACTTC
15	.	TRBV11-2	TRBJ1-4	TRBD1	CASGFSTGIYEKLFF	TGTGCCAGCGGCTTCTCGACAGGGATATATGAAAAACTGTTTTTT
14	.	TRBV10-3	TRBJ2-3	TRBD1	CAISRQGARDTQYF	TGTGCCATCAGTCGACAGGGGGCCAGAGATACGCAGTATTTT
14	many	TRBV7-8	TRBJ2-4	.	CASSPVGAKNIQYF	TGTGCCAGCAGCCCGGTTGGGGCCAAAAACATTCAGTACTTC
15	few	TRBV4-2	TRBJ2-2	.	CASSQESGNTGELFF	TGTGCCAGCAGCCAAGAAAGCGGGAACACCGGGGAGCTGTTTTTT
16	.	TRBV3-1	TRBJ2-3	.	CASSQQPAAVTDTQYF	TGTGCCAGCAGCCAACAGCCAGCGGCAGTCACAGATACGCAGTATTTT
14	.	TRBV20-1	TRBJ2-1	TRBD2	CSARGSGGDNEQFF	TGCAGTGCTAGAGGGAGCGGGGGGGACAATGAGCAGTTCTTC
16	few	TRBV7-2	TRBJ2-7	.	CASSLDGAATTYEQYF	TGTGCCAGCAGCTTAGACGGGGCAGCAACTACCTACGAGCAGTACTTC
15	.	TRBV6-5	TRBJ2-7	TRBD1	CASSQYSTGGHEQYF	TGTGCCAGCAGTCAGTATTCGACAGGGGGCCACGAGCAGTACTTC
15	.	TRBV3-1	TRBJ1-6	.	CASSQRGAVNSPLHF	TGTGCCAGCAGCCAACGAGGGGCGGTCAATTCACCCCTCCACTTT
15	.	TRBV6-5	TRBJ1-6	.	CASSYGVSYNSPLHF	TGTGCCAGCAGTTACGGGGTATCCTATAATTCACCCCTCCACTTT
14	many	TRBV20-1	TRBJ1-2	.	CSARGTAANYGYTF	TGCAGTGCTAGAGGGACGGCTGCTAACTATGGCTACACCTTC
13	.	TRBV20-1	TRBJ1-1	.	CSAPDKLNTEAFF	TGCAGTGCGCCAGACAAATTGAACACTGAAGCTTTCTTT
14	few	TRBV18	TRBJ1-6	.	CASSPVQDNSPLHF	TGTGCCAGCTCACCGGTACAGGATAATTCACCCCTCCACTTT
15	.	TRBV12-3/TRBV12-4	TRBJ2-3	.	CASSQGKGGTDTQYF	TGTGCCAGCAGCCAGGGAAAGGGAGGCACAGATACGCAGTATTTT
13	.	TRBV12-3/TRBV12-4	TRBJ1-5	.	CASSRERYQPQHF	TGTGCCAGCAGTCGGGAGCGTTATCAGCCCCAGCATTTT
15	few	TRBV3-1	TRBJ2-7	TRBD1	CASSQGPTGGYEQYF	TGTGCCAGCAGCCAAGGCCCCACAGGGGGCTACGAGCAGTACTTC
16	.	TRBV10-3	TRBJ2-1	.	CAISDFGQGSYNEQFF	TGTGCCATCAGTGACTTCGGGCAGGGCTCCTACAATGAGCAGTTCTTC
14	.	TRBV20-1	TRBJ1-2	TRBD1	CSAISGQGPYGYTF	TGCAGTGCTATCTCGGGACAGGGGCCTTATGGCTACACCTTC
13	few	TRBV29-1	TRBJ1-1	.	CSVNRDIRTEAFF	TGCAGCGTAAACAGGGATATTCGGACTGAAGCTTTCTTT
12	few	TRBV6-2/TRBV6-3	TRBJ2-7	.	CASSYRIYEQYF	TGTGCCAGCAGTTACCGTATCTACGAGCAGTACTTC
15	.	TRBV6-2/TRBV6-3	TRBJ2-2	.	CASKHLEGRSGELFF	TGTGCCAGCAAACATCTAGAGGGTCGGTCCGGGGAGCTGTTTTTT
12	.	TRBV2	TRBJ2-5	.	CASRQEGETQYF	TGTGCCAGCAGGCAGGAGGGGGAGACCCAGTACTTC
14	.	TRBV6-5	TRBJ1-1	.	CASSWIRAGTEAFF	TGTGCCAGCAGCTGGATCCGGGCAGGGACTGAAGCTTTCTTT
11	.	TRBV10-2	TRBJ1-1	.	CASSGNTEAFF	TGCGCCAGCAGTGGGAACACTGAAGCTTTCTTT
16	few	TRBV19	TRBJ2-4	.	CASTNEGHRAKNVQYF	TGTGCCAGCACCAACGAGGGGCACAGAGCCAAAAATGTTCAGTACTTC
15	.	TRBV5-1	TRBJ2-3	TRBD2	CASSRTSGAGDTQYF	TGCGCCAGCAGTCGGACTAGCGGGGCTGGAGATACGCAGTATTTT
12	few	TRBV20-1	TRBJ2-1	.	CSETRSTNEQFF	TGCAGTGAGACGAGGAGTACCAATGAGCAGTTCTTC
15	few	TRBV7-2	TRBJ2-7	TRBD2	CASSLGLGGGYEQYF	TGTGCCAGCAGCTTAGGCCTCGGGGGGGGCTACGAGCAGTACTTC